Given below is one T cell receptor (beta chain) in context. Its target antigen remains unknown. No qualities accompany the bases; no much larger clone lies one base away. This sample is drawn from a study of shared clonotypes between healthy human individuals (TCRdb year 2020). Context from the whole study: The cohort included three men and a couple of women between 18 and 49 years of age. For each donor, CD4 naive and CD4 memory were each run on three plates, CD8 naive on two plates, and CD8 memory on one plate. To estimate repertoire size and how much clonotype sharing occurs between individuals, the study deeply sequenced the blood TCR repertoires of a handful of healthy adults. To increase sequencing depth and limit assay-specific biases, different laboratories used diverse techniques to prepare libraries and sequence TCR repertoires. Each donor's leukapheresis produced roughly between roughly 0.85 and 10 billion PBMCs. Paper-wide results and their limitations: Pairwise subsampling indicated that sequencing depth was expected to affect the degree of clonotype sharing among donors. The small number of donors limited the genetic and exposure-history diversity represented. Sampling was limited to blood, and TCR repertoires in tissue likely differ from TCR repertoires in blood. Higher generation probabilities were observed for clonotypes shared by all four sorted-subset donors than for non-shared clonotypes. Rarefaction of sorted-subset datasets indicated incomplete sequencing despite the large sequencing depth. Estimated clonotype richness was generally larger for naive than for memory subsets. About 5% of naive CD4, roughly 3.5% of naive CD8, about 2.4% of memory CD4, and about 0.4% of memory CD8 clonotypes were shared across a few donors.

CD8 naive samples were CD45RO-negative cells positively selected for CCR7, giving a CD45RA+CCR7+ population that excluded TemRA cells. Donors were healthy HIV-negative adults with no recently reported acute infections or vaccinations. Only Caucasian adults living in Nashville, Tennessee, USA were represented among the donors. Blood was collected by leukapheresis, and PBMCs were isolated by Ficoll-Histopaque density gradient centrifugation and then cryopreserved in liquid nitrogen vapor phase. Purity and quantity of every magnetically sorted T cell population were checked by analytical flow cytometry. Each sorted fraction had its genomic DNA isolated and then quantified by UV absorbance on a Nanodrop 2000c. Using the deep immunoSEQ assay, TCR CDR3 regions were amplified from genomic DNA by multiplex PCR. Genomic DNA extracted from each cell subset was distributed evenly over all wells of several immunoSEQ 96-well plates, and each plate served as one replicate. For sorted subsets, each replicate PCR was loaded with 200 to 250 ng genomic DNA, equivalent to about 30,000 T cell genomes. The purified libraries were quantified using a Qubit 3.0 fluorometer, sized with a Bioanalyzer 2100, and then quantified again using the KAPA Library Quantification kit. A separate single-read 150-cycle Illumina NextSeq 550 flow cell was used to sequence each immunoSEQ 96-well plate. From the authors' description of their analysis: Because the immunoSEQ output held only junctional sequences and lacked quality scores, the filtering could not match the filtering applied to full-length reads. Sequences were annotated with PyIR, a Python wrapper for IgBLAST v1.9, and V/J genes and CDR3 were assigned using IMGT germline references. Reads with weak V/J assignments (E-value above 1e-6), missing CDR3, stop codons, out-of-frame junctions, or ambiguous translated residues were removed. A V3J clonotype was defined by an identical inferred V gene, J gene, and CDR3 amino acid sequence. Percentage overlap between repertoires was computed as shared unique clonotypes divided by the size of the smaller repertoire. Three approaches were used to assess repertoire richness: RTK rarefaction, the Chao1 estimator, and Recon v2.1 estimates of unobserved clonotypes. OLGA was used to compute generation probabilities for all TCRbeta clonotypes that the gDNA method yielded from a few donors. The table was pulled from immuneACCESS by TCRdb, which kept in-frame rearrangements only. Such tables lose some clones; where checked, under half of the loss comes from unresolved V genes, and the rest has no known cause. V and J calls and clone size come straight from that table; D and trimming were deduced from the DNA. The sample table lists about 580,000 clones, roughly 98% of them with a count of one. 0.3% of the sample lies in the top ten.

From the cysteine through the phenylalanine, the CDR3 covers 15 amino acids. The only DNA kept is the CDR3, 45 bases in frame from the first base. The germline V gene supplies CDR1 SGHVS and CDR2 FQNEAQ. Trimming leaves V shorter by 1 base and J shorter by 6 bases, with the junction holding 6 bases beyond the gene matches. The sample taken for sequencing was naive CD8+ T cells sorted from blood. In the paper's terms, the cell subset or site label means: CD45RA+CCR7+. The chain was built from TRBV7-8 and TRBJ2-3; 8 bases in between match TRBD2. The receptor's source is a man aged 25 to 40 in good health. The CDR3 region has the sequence CASSLDVSGTDTQYF. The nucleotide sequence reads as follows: TGTGCCAGCAGCTTAGATGTTAGCGGGACTGATACGCAGTATTTT.